The rows below give T cell receptor beta chains drawn from one sample of a study of shared clonotypes between healthy human individuals. Using immunoSEQ multiplex PCR, the repertoire was profiled, and TCRdb retains in-frame clones only, with some absent. The sample records around 1.9 million clones, roughly 95% being singletons. The material sequenced was naive CD8+ T cells from PBMCs. The receptors were sampled from a man between 18 and 35 years old in good health. Some clones in this sample may be carry-over from other donors' samples. The CDR3 runs from the conserved cysteine through the conserved F or W. The order of the fields is D gene, J gene, V gene, clone size, CDR3 protein, CDR3 DNA. D genes are given only for firm matches. The size entry is marked missing in some rows and otherwise reads once, few, many or a size class.

-,TRBJ2-5,TRBV4-1,-,CASSIAGLETQYF,TGCGCCAGCAGCATTGCGGGGTTAGAGACCCAGTACTTC
TRBD1,TRBJ1-2,TRBV28,-,CASSPRRQGRGYTF,TGTGCCAGCAGTCCCCGAAGACAGGGTCGAGGCTACACCTTC
-,TRBJ1-2,TRBV7-2,-,CASSRQYLNYGYTF,TGTGCCAGCAGCCGACAGTATCTTAACTATGGCTACACCTTC
-,TRBJ2-7,TRBV5-1,-,CASSHGGNYEQYF,TGCGCCAGCAGTCATGGGGGGAACTACGAGCAGTACTTC
-,TRBJ2-5,TRBV9,-,CASSVEGGGETQYF,TGTGCCAGCAGCGTTGAGGGAGGAGGGGAGACCCAGTACTTC
TRBD2,TRBJ2-3,TRBV11-2,-,CASSGRREGPDTQYF,TGTGCCAGCAGCGGGAGACGGGAGGGACCAGATACGCAGTATTTT
TRBD1,TRBJ1-2,TRBV7-8,-,CASSSIRTGPDGYTF,TGTGCCAGCAGCTCAATACGGACAGGGCCCGATGGCTACACCTTC
TRBD1,TRBJ1-1,TRBV6-5,once,CASSRTGAIVEAFF,TGTGCCAGCAGCCGGACAGGGGCTATCGTTGAAGCTTTCTTT
TRBD2,TRBJ2-7,TRBV9,-,CASSSSGETYEQYF,TGTGCCAGCAGCTCCAGCGGGGAAACCTACGAGCAGTACTTC
-,TRBJ1-4,TRBV5-6,once,CASSFRTDNEKLFF,TGTGCCAGCAGCTTTAGGACTGACAATGAAAAACTGTTTTTT
-,TRBJ2-7,TRBV7-9,-,CASSPKATPYEQYF,TGTGCCAGCAGCCCCAAAGCGACCCCCTACGAGCAGTACTTC
TRBD2,TRBJ2-3,TRBV11-2,-,CASSSLAGATDTQYF,TGTGCCAGCAGCTCACTAGCGGGAGCCACAGATACGCAGTATTTT
-,TRBJ1-2,TRBV12-2,-,CASRLPDLGVYGYTF,TGTGCAAGTCGCTTACCCGACTTGGGGGTCTATGGCTACACCTTC
-,TRBJ1-1,TRBV7-9,-,CASSLDYWGNTEAFF,TGTGCCAGCAGCTTAGATTACTGGGGGAACACTGAAGCTTTCTTT
-,TRBJ1-5,TRBV5-8,-,CASSPFTQHF,TGTGCCAGCAGCCCCTTCACCCAGCATTTT
TRBD1,TRBJ2-3,TRBV10-3,-,CAISETDRGFSTDTQYF,TGTGCCATCAGTGAGACGGACAGGGGGTTTAGCACAGATACGCAGTATTTT
-,TRBJ2-2,TRBV29-1,-,CSVAHPGTLNTGELFF,TGCAGCGTCGCGCACCCCGGGACCCTAAACACCGGGGAGCTGTTTTTT
TRBD2,TRBJ2-1,TRBV5-4,-,CASSRLAGKNEQFF,TGTGCCAGCAGTAGACTAGCGGGAAAGAATGAGCAGTTCTTC
TRBD1,TRBJ1-5,TRBV19,-,CASGIDRVGNQPQHF,TGTGCCAGCGGAATTGACAGGGTGGGCAATCAGCCCCAGCATTTT
-,TRBJ1-5,TRBV7-8,-,CASSPTGIPGNQPQHF,TGTGCCAGCAGTCCAACAGGGATCCCGGGCAATCAGCCCCAGCATTTT
-,TRBJ2-1,TRBV10-1,-,CASSESRRARYNEQFF,TGCGCCAGCAGTGAGTCGCGGCGGGCACGATACAATGAGCAGTTCTTC
-,TRBJ2-1,TRBV28,-,CASSLPGRMGYNEQFF,TGTGCCAGCAGCTTACCCGGGAGAATGGGATACAATGAGCAGTTCTTC
TRBD2,TRBJ2-3,TRBV19,-,CASTSGISTDTQYF,TGTGCCAGTACCAGCGGGATTAGCACAGATACGCAGTATTTT
TRBD1,TRBJ2-5,TRBV28,-,CASSYTLGGQVETQYF,TGTGCCAGCAGCTATACTCTTGGGGGACAGGTAGAGACCCAGTACTTC
TRBD2,TRBJ2-2,TRBV13,-,CASRWTSGSAGELFF,TGTGCCAGCAGGTGGACTAGCGGGAGCGCCGGGGAGCTGTTTTTT
-,TRBJ2-1,TRBV6-5,-,CASSYSGLRGFNEQFF,TGTGCCAGCAGTTACTCGGGGTTACGGGGATTCAATGAGCAGTTCTTC
-,TRBJ2-2,TRBV25-1,-,CASSEDGLFF,TGTGCCAGCAGTGAGGACGGCCTGTTTTTT
TRBD1,TRBJ2-5,TRBV4-2,-,CASSLPWTGAGETQYF,TGTGCCAGCAGCCTCCCGTGGACAGGGGCGGGCGAGACCCAGTACTTC
TRBD2,TRBJ2-5,TRBV7-8,-,CASSLLVAGVMETQYF,TGTGCCAGCAGCTTACTGGTAGCGGGAGTGATGGAGACCCAGTACTTC
-,TRBJ2-7,TRBV27,-,CASSSRGYEQYF,TGTGCCAGCAGTTCCAGGGGATACGAGCAGTACTTC
TRBD2,TRBJ2-1,TRBV27,once,CASSPITSGPYNEQFF,TGTGCCAGCAGTCCCATCACTAGCGGGCCTTACAATGAGCAGTTCTTC